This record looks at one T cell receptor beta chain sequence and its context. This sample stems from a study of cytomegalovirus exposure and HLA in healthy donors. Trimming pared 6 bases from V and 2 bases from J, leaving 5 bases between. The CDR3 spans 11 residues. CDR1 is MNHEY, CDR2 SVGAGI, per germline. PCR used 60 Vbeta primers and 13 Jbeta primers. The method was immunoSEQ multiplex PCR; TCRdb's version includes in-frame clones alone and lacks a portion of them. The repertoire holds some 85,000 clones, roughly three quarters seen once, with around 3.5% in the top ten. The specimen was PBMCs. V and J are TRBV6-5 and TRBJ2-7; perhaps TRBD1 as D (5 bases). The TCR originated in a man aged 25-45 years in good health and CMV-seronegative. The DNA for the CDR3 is TGTGCCAGCAGGGGGCCCTACGAGCAGTACTTC. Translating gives CASRGPYEQYF.